This T cell receptor beta chain was captured by sequencing in a study of CXCR3-negative and CXCR3-positive naive CD8 T cells (dated by TCRdb to about 2019). The study in broad terms: In total, 130 million to 150 million TRB reads were obtained, or roughly 1.5 +/- 0.3 million reads per library. Data from 11 donors, pooled across two independent experiments, went into the diversity and physicochemical repertoire analyses. The TRBV-TRBJ cluster analysis covered naive subsets from 5 or 6 donors and memory cells from 3 donors. Results and caveats for the whole study, not just this receptor: Within the same donor, TRBV-TRBJ usage looked similar between naive CXCR3-negative and CXCR3-positive cells, but memory cells had distinct patterns. CXCR3 expression partially decreased after cryopreservation, so most assays used freshly isolated PBMCs. Comparably high repertoire diversity was found in both naive subsets, whereas much lower repertoire diversity was found in memory CD8+ T cells. Because surface CD5, which has been linked to self-reactivity in mice, was comparable between naive subsets, TCR interaction strength was also inferred from TRB CDR3 physicochemical properties.

Sequencing was performed on a NextSeq 550. The Human TCR Profiling Kit (MiLaboratory) was used to make UMI-labeled 5' RACE TRB cDNA libraries. The full amount of extracted RNA was used for cDNA synthesis, and the full amount of resulting cDNA was used for PCR amplification. Libraries were prepared in parallel using an identical number of PCR cycles. Per the original workflow: About 49,000 +/- 11,000 unique UMI-labeled TRB cDNA molecules per library were extracted with MIGEC and MiXCR, with at least two reads per UMI required. On average, approximately 40,000 +/- 10,000 functional in-frame TRB CDR3 nucleotide clonotypes lacking stop codons were found per library. After downsampling to 5000 UMI-labeled TRB molecules per sample, diversity metrics such as normalized Shannon-Wiener and Chao1 were calculated in VDJtools. VDJtools was used to calculate clonotype-size-weighted physicochemical properties of the central five CDR3 residues, namely interaction energy, strength, volume and Kidera factor 4. Once TCRdb had reprocessed the reads, it stored one entry per CDR3 protein sequence and supplied no DNA. TCRdb, rather than the study authors, made the V and J calls. The sample's table lists a count of about 56,000 distinct CDR3 sequences. 20% to 25% of the sample comes from the top ten.

For each CD8+ T cell subset, flow sorting was done in triplicate, and roughly 310,000 cells per subset went directly into RLT lysis buffer. Using standard density gradient centrifugation, peripheral blood mononuclear cells were isolated from buffy coats. An RNeasy Mini Kit was used to extract total RNA from the sorted cells. CDR1 and CDR2 are read off the germline V gene (reference sequence) as DFQATT and SNEGSKA. The cysteine opens and the phenylalanine closes a CDR3 of 15 amino acids. A DNA sequence was not provided. In regard to this clonotype: Its specific antigen is unknown.

The sequence links TRBV20-1 to TRBJ2-1; TCRdb calls TRBD2, which cannot be checked without DNA. Material for sequencing was memory CD8+ T cells from blood. The intended sense of this specimen's cell subset or site label: conventional CD8+ memory T cells (TMEM), sorted as controls. The receptor was derived from a human donor in good health. Some clones in this sample may be carry-over from other donors' samples. The CDR3 amino acid sequence is: CSALSGRSSYNEQFF.